The sequence of this T cell receptor (beta chain) was determined in a study of T cell changes during pregnancy in multiple sclerosis. The V end lost 5 bases, the J end lost 6 bases, and 22 bases lay between the germline ends. This CDR3 is 16 amino acids long. Per the germline V gene, CDR1 is SGHNT and CDR2 is YYREEE (reference sequence). TCRdb's copy holds only in-frame clones and misses some; the assay was immunoSEQ multiplex PCR. This sample yields about 38,000 clones, of which more than 85% are seen a single time; around 10% belongs to the top ten. This clone was detected only once. The chain has TRBV5-4 and TRBJ2-3; a weak D match, TRBD2 (7 bases). The sample here was CD8+ T cells from peripheral blood mononuclear cells, taken after pregnancy. The sequence came from a female donor with multiple sclerosis, enrolled in a pregnancy study. The CDR3 coding sequence is TGTGCCAGCAGTTCCCGGGGGGCCCCCCAGGAGGATACGCAGTATTTT. Its translation: CASSSRGAPQEDTQYF.